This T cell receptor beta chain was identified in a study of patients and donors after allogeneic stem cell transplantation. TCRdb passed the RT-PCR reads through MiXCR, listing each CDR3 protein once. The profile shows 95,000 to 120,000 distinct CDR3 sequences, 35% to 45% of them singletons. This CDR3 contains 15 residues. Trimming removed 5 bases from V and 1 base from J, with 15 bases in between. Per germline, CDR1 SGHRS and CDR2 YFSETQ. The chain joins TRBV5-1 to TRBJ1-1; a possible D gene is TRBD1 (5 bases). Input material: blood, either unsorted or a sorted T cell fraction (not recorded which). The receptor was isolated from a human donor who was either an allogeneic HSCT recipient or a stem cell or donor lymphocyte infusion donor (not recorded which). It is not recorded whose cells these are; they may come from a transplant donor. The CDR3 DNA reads TGCGCCAGCAGGGTAGGGGCGCACCGGAACACTGAAGCTTTCTTT. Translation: CASRVGAHRNTEAFF.